This TCR beta chain was found in a study of blood T cells in healthy people across ages. At the level of the study: Researchers report that template switching captured about one barcoded beta molecule per two T cells.

Healthy individuals of Caucasian origin from Russia, aged 6 to 90, served as donors. Germline values: CDR1 MNHEY, CDR2 SVGEGT. Trimming cost V 2 bases and J 1 base, with 17 bases left between them. This CDR3 region has 17 residues. A sample-barcoded 5' primer and a J-beta primer mix were used in a second PCR of about 7 to 12 cycles. A 12-random-nucleotide template-switch adaptor tagged each cDNA molecule. Every sample produced at least 2.5 million CDR3-containing paired-end reads. TCRdb processed the 5' RACE reads anew with MiXCR; each CDR3 protein has one entry. The top ten hold 20% to 25% of the sample, which has about a million distinct CDR3 sequences, about 51% seen once.

Sequencing was carried out using blood. The V call is TRBV6-2 or TRBV6-3, the J call TRBJ2-5, with TRBD2 as a possible D gene (7 bases). The clonotype comes from a woman aged 55-69 years in good health. The CDR3 DNA reads as TGTGCCAGCAGTTACGGGGGGGCGGGAGCCATCCAAGAGACCCAGTACTTC. This codes for CASSYGGAGAIQETQYF.